These T cell receptor beta chains were read from a single sample in a study of T cells after yellow fever vaccination. One entry per CDR3 protein results from TCRdb running MiXCR on the 5' RACE reads. The sample records some 500,000 distinct CDR3 sequences, roughly 14% being singletons. Sequenced here: PBMCs, sampled on the day of the yellow fever booster vaccination. The receptors shown here come from a man younger than 45 who received the YFV17D yellow fever vaccine. The CDR3 runs from the conserved cysteine through the conserved F or W.

v_call	j_call	cdr3_length	cdr3_aa
TRBV6-1	TRBJ2-6	16	CATTRPGESGANVLTF
TRBV19	TRBJ2-7	15	CASSIALTVPGEQYF
TRBV20-1	TRBJ2-4	15	CSARDFGSGRNIQYF
TRBV29-1	TRBJ1-2	12	CSVYGTFYGYTF
TRBV6-2/TRBV6-3	TRBJ2-1	14	CASSVDRVGNEQFF
TRBV6-5	TRBJ2-3	16	CASSYFGTQNTDTQYF
TRBV29-1	TRBJ2-5	12	CSVGHEQETQYF
TRBV9	TRBJ2-1	14	CASSVWDGDNEQFF
TRBV30	TRBJ2-7	17	CAWSGLAGGRSSYEQYF
TRBV7-2	TRBJ2-7	14	CASTTGAGVRVQYF
TRBV9	TRBJ2-1	12	CASSVEGSWQFF
TRBV28	TRBJ2-2	14	CASIPGLNTGELFF
TRBV7-9	TRBJ2-7	15	CASSPRGRVSYEQYF
TRBV5-1	TRBJ2-4	18	CASSLTVGQGVAKNIQYF
TRBV10-2	TRBJ2-2	14	CASKRARDTGELFF
TRBV28	TRBJ2-7	14	CASSFFRGTYEQYF
TRBV7-2	TRBJ1-2	13	CASSTPGEYGYTF
TRBV29-1	TRBJ1-4	14	CSVHLRGSREKLFF
TRBV5-1	TRBJ2-7	16	CASSLAGDLLAYEQYF
TRBV3-1	TRBJ2-2	15	CASSQLGPRTGELFF
TRBV2	TRBJ1-1	13	CATNRRGRTEAFF
TRBV18	TRBJ1-4	14	CASSPRQGHEKLFF
TRBV20-1	TRBJ2-1	15	CSARKGTSGYNEQFF
TRBV20-1	TRBJ2-3	17	CSARSPGGYFSTDTQYF
TRBV5-6	TRBJ2-7	13	CASSPGGVCEQYF
TRBV18	TRBJ2-7	11	CASSPRIEQYF
TRBV9	TRBJ1-2	14	CARLGGAEDYGYTF
TRBV5-1	TRBJ2-1	12	CASSSPEGEQFF
TRBV11-2	TRBJ2-7	15	CASSLGQASSYEQYF
TRBV30	TRBJ2-7	11	CAWSEAYEQYF
TRBV29-1	TRBJ1-1	15	CSAGTGRSRIAEAFF
TRBV6-1	TRBJ1-1	14	CASNSVGLYTEAFF
TRBV24-1	TRBJ2-7	17	CATSDSRDRGRSYEQYF
TRBV20-1	TRBJ2-7	12	CSAKRDSYEQYF
TRBV5-1	TRBJ2-2	13	CASSLRDAGELFF
TRBV6-1	TRBJ2-5	16	CASRNLAGTGLETQYF
TRBV20-1	TRBJ2-4	14	CSAFHRVGKNIQYF
TRBV19	TRBJ1-5	17	CASIQRGTGGSNQPQHF
TRBV30	TRBJ2-7	13	CAWSVGGVYEQYF
TRBV6-2/TRBV6-3	TRBJ2-2	14	CASSYASAGGELFF
TRBV7-9	TRBJ2-1	16	CASSLESGRAYNEQFF
TRBV7-8	TRBJ1-5	17	CASSLGAWPEEVQPQHF
TRBV7-2	TRBJ2-7	15	CASSLRTGGSYEQYF
TRBV6-1	TRBJ1-5	13	CASSRRGPWPQHF
TRBV5-6	TRBJ2-7	14	CASSPRGFPYEQYF
TRBV10-3	TRBJ2-6	16	CAISATDSPGANVLTF
TRBV29-1	TRBJ2-7	12	CSVQETGFEQYF
TRBV7-8	TRBJ2-2	15	CASSLGYRDAGELFF
TRBV25-1	TRBJ1-1	11	CASTQGPEAFF
TRBV20-1	TRBJ2-1	11	CSAPYVNEQFF
TRBV18	TRBJ1-2	14	CASSPSGTADRDTF
TRBV28	TRBJ2-4	12	CASSLLSHIQYF
TRBV27	TRBJ2-1	16	CASSGFGGTSGNEQFF
TRBV7-2	TRBJ2-1	14	CASSLAGGQNEQFF
TRBV29-1	TRBJ2-7	15	CSVPKEAGMRDEQYF
TRBV4-3	TRBJ2-4	13	CASSQGEGTPQYF
TRBV7-2	TRBJ1-6	15	CASSLRTGAYSPLHF
TRBV7-6	TRBJ2-5	18	CASSSLEGSGRYQETQYF